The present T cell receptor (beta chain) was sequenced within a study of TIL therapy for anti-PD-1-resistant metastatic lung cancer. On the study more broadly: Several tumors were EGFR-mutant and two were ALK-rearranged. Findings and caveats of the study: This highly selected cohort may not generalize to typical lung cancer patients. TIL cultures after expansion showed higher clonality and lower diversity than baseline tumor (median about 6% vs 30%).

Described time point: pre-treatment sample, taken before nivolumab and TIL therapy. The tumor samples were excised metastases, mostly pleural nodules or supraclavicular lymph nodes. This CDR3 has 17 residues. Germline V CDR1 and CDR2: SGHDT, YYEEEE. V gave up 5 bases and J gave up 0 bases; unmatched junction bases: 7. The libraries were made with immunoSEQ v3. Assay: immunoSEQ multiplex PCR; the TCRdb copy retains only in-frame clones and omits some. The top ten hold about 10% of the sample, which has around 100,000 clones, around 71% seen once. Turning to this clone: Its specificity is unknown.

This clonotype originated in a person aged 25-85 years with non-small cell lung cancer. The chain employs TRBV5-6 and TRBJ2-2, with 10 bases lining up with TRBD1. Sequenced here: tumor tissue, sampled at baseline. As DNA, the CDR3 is TGTGCCAGCAGAAAGACAGGGGGCGGTGCGAACACCGGGGAGCTGTTTTTT. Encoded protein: CASRKTGGGANTGELFF.